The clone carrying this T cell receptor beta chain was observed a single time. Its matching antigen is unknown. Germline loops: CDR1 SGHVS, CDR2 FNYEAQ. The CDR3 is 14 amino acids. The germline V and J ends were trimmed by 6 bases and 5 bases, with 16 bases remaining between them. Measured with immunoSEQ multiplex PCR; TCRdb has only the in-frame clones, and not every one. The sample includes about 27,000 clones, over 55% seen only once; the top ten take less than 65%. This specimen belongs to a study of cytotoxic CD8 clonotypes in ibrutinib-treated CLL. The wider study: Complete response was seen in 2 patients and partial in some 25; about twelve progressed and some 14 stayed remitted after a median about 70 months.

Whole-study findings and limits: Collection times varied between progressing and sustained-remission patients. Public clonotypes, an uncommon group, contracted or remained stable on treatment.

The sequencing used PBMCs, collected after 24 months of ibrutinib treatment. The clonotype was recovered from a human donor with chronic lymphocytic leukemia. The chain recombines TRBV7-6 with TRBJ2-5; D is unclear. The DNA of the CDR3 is TGTGCCAGCAGTAGAAGCGAGCTTTGGGAGACCCAGTACTTC. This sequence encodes CASSRSELWETQYF.